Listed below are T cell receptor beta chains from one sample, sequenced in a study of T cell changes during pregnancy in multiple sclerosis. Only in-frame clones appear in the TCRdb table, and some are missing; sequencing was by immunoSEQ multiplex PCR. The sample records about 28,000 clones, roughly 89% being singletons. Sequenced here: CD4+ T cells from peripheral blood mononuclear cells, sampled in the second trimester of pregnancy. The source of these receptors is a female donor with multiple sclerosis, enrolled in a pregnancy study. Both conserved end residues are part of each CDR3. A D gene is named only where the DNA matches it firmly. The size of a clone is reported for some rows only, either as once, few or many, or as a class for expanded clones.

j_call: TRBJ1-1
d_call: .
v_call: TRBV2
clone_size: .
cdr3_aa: CASTRDTGYTEAFF
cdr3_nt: TGTGCCAGCACCCGGGACACGGGATACACTGAAGCTTTCTTT

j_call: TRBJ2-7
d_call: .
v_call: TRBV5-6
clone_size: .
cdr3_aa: CASRPSGSYEQYF
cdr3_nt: TGTGCCAGCCGCCCCTCGGGTTCCTACGAGCAGTACTTC

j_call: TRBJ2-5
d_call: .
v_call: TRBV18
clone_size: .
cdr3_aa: CASSPGGQETQYF
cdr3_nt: TGTGCCAGCTCACCCGGGGGCCAAGAGACCCAGTACTTC

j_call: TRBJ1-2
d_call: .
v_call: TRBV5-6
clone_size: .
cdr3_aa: CASILGTNNYGYTF
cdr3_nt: TGTGCCAGCATCCTTGGAACTAATAACTATGGCTACACCTTC

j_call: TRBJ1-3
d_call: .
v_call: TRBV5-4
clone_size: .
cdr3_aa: CASSSSRDFGNTIYF
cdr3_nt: TGTGCCAGCAGCTCCTCCCGGGACTTTGGAAACACCATATATTTT

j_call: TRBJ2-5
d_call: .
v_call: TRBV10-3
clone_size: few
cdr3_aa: CAISESGGGTQYF
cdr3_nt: TGTGCCATCAGTGAATCCGGGGGAGGGACCCAGTACTTC

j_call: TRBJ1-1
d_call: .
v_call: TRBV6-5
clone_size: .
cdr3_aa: CASSYSGGGTEAFF
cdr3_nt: TGTGCCAGCAGTTACTCAGGCGGAGGCACTGAAGCTTTCTTT

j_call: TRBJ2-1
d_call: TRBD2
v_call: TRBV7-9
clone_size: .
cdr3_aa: CASSLSLAGSYNEQFF
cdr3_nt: TGTGCCAGCAGCTTAAGCCTAGCGGGATCCTACAATGAGCAGTTCTTC

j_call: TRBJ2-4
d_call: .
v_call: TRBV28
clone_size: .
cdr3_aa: CASSSPDRIKAKNIQYF
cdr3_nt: TGTGCCAGCAGTTCGCCCGACAGAATTAAAGCCAAAAACATTCAGTACTTC

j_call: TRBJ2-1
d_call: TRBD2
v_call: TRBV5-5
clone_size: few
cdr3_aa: CASSLEQLRGYGNEQFF
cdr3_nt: TGTGCCAGCAGCTTGGAACAACTGCGGGGGTACGGCAATGAGCAGTTCTTC

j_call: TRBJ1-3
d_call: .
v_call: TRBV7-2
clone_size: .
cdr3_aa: CASSLGGVSGNTIYF
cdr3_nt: TGTGCCAGCAGCTTAGGCGGGGTCTCTGGAAACACCATATATTTT

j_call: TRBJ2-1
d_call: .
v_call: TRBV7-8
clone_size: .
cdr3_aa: CASSLGPLSYNEQFF
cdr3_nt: TGTGCCAGCAGCTTAGGGCCTTTATCCTACAATGAGCAGTTCTTC

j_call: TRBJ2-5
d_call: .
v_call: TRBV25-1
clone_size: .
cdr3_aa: CASSSAGVLGETQYF
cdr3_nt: TGTGCCAGCAGTAGTGCCGGGGTCCTAGGGGAGACCCAGTACTTC

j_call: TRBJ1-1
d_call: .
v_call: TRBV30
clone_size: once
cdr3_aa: CAWNLLGRNTEAFF
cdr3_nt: TGTGCCTGGAACCTCCTAGGGAGGAACACTGAAGCTTTCTTT

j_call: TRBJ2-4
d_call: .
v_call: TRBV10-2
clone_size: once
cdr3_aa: CASSESGQRLAKNIQYF
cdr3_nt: TGCGCCAGCAGTGAGTCGGGGCAGCGACTAGCCAAAAACATTCAGTACTTC

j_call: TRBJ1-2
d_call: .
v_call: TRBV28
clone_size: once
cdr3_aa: CASSLGGYGYTF
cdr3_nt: TGTGCCAGCAGTTTGGGAGGCTATGGCTACACCTTC

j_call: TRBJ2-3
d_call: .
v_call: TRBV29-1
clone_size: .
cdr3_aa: CSVLRSPLTDTQYF
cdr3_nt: TGCAGCGTTCTTCGGAGTCCTCTCACAGATACGCAGTATTTT

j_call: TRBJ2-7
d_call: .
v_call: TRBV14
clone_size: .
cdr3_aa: CASSQVPGRPGTLSYEQYF
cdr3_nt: TGTGCCAGCAGCCAAGTTCCAGGGAGACCCGGGACACTCTCCTACGAGCAGTACTTC

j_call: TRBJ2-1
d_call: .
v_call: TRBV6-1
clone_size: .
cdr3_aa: CASRLSDYNEQFF
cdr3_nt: TGTGCCAGCCGACTTTCTGACTACAATGAGCAGTTCTTC

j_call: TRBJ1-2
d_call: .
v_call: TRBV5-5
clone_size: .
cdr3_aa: CASSLTDRQDYGYTF
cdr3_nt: TGTGCCAGCAGCTTAACAGACCGGCAGGACTATGGCTACACCTTC

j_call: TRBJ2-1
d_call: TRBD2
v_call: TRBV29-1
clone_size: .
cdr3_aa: CSVATSGGNPYNEQFF
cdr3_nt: TGCAGCGTCGCTACTAGCGGGGGAAATCCCTACAATGAGCAGTTCTTC

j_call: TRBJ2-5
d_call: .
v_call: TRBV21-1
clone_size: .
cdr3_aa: CASSTPSTSGGWETQYF
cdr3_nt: TGTGCCAGCAGCACACCGAGTACTAGCGGGGGTTGGGAGACCCAGTACTTC

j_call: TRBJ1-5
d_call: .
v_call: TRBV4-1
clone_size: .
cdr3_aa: CASSPLGAINQPQHF
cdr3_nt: TGCGCCAGCAGCCCTCTTGGAGCTATCAATCAGCCCCAGCATTTT

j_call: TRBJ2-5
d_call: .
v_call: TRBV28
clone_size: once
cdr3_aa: CATGRETQYF
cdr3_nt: TGTGCCACTGGCAGGGAGACCCAGTACTTC

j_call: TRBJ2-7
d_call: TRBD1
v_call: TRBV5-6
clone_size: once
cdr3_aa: CASSRTGFYEQYF
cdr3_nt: TGTGCCAGCAGCCGGACAGGCTTCTACGAGCAGTACTTC

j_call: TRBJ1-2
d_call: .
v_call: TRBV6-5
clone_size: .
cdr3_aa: CASSTQGLILGGYTF
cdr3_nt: TGTGCCAGCAGTACCCAGGGACTCATTCTCGGTGGCTACACCTTC

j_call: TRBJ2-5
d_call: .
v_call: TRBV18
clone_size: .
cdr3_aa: CASSPLGDYQETQYF
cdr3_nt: TGTGCCAGCTCACCACTTGGGGACTACCAAGAGACCCAGTACTTC

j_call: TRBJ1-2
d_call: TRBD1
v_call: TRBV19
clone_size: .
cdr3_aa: CASSDRGRLYGYTF
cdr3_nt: TGTGCCAGTAGTGACAGGGGGCGCCTCTATGGCTACACCTTC

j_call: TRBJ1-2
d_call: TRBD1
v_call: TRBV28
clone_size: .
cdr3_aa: CASSGTGLAYGYTF
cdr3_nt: TGTGCCAGCAGTGGGACAGGGCTCGCCTATGGCTACACCTTC

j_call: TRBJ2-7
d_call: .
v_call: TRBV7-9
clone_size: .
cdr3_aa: CASSSDPGHLPSSYEQYF
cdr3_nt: TGTGCCAGCAGCTCGGACCCGGGACACCTACCTTCCTCCTACGAGCAGTACTTC

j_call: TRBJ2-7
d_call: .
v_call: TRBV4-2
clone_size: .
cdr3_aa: CASSLRGTDSYEQYF
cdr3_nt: TGTGCCAGCAGCCTGCGCGGGACGGACTCCTACGAGCAGTACTTC

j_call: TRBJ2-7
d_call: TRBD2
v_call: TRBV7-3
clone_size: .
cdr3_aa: CASSLRGGTNQQYF
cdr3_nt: TGTGCCAGCAGCTTACGGGGGGGCACGAACCAGCAGTACTTC

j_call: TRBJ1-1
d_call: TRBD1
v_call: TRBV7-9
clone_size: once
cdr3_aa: CASSPTQGLTEAFF
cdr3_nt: TGTGCCAGCAGCCCCACACAGGGGCTCACTGAAGCTTTCTTT

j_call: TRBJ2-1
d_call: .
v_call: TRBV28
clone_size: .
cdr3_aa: CASTWGDRRGEQFF
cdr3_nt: TGTGCCAGCACCTGGGGGGACCGGAGGGGCGAGCAGTTCTTC

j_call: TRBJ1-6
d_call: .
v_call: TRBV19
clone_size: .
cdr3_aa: CASSTRQTPLHF
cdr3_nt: TGTGCCAGTAGTACCCGACAGACACCCCTCCACTTT

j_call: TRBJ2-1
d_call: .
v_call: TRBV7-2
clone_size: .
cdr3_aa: CASSVTYNEQFF
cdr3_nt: TGTGCCAGCAGCGTAACCTACAATGAGCAGTTCTTC

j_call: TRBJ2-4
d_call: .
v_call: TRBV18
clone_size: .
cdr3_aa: CASSPSSLIASDIQYF
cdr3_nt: TGTGCCAGCTCACCATCCTCTCTAATCGCGAGTGACATTCAGTACTTC

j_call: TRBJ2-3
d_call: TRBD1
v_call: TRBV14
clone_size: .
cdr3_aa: CASSQVDWRGQGRDTQYF
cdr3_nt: TGTGCCAGCAGCCAAGTGGACTGGAGGGGACAGGGTAGGGATACGCAGTATTTT

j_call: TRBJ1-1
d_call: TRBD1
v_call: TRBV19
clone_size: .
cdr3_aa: CASSIRALGTGPWNTEAFF
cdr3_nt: TGTGCCAGTAGTATCCGGGCTTTGGGGACAGGACCATGGAACACTGAAGCTTTCTTT

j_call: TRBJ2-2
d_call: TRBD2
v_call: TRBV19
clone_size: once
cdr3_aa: CASSLGLAGGVTGELFF
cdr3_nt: TGTGCCAGTAGCTTGGGACTAGCGGGGGGGGTCACCGGGGAGCTGTTTTTT

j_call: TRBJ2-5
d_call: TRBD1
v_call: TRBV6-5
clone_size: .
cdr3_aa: CASSYYNRGLETQYF
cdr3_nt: TGTGCCAGCAGTTACTATAACAGGGGCTTAGAGACCCAGTACTTC

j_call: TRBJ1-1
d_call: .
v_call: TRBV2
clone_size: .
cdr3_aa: CASSTVNTEAFF
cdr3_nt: TGTGCCAGCAGTACAGTGAACACTGAAGCTTTCTTT

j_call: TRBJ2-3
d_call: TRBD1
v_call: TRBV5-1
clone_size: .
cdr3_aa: CASSWDGQGTDTQYF
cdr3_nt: TGCGCCAGCAGCTGGGACGGACAGGGCACAGATACGCAGTATTTT

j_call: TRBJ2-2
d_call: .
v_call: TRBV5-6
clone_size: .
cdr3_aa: CASSFWLTGELFF
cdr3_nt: TGTGCCAGCAGCTTTTGGCTCACCGGGGAGCTGTTTTTT

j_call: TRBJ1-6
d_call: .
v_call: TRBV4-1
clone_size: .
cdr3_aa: CASNNPRGTGTYNSPLHF
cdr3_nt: TGCGCCAGCAACAATCCCAGAGGAACAGGGACCTATAATTCACCCCTCCACTTT

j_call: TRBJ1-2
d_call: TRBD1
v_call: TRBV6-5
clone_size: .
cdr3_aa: CASSYSTGGGYTF
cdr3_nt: TGTGCCAGCAGTTACTCGACAGGGGGTGGCTACACCTTC

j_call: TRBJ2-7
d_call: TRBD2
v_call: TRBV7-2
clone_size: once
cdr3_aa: CASSLRASGTYEQYF
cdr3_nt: TGTGCCAGCAGCTTAAGGGCTAGCGGGACCTACGAGCAGTACTTC

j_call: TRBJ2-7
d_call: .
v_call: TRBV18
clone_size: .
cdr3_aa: CASSPSPEPYEQYF
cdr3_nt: TGTGCCAGCTCACCATCCCCCGAGCCCTACGAGCAGTACTTC

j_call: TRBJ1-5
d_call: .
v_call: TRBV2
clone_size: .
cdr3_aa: CASSGGVGGARNQPQHF
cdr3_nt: TGTGCCAGCAGCGGGGGGGTTGGGGGGGCTCGCAATCAGCCCCAGCATTTT

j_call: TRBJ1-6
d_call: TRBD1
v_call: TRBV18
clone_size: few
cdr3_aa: CASSRQGRDSPLHF
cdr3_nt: TGTGCCAGCTCCCGACAGGGGAGGGATTCACCCCTCCACTTT

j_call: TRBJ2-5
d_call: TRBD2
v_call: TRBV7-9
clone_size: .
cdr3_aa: CASSPRGGRKTQYF
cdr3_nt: TGTGCCAGCAGCCCGCGGGGGGGCCGAAAGACCCAGTACTTC

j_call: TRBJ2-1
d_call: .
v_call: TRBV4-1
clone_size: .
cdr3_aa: CASSQVGRGNDNEQFF
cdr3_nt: TGCGCCAGCAGCCAAGTAGGAAGGGGGAACGACAATGAGCAGTTCTTC

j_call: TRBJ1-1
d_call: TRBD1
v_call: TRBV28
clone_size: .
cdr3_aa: CASRYLTGTGVTEAFF
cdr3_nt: TGTGCCAGCAGATACCTGACCGGGACAGGGGTCACTGAAGCTTTCTTT

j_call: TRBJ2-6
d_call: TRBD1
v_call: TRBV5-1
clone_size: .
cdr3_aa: CASSFVGGPGANVLTF
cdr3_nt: TGCGCCAGCAGCTTTGTAGGGGGCCCTGGGGCCAACGTCCTGACTTTC

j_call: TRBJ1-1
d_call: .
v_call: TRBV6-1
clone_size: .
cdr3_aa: CASRARGYTEAFF
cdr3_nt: TGTGCCAGCAGGGCTCGAGGGTACACTGAAGCTTTCTTT

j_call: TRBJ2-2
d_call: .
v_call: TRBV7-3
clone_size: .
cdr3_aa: CASSSTQDTGELFF
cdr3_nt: TGTGCCAGCAGCTCAACACAGGACACCGGGGAGCTGTTTTTT

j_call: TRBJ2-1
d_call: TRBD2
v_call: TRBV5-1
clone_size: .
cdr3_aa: CASSRTSGGPNEQFF
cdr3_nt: TGCGCCAGCAGCCGTACTAGCGGGGGGCCCAATGAGCAGTTCTTC

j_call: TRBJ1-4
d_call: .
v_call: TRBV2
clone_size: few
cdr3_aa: CASSEVGGGKLFF
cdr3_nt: TGTGCCAGCAGTGAAGTAGGGGGAGGGAAACTGTTTTTT

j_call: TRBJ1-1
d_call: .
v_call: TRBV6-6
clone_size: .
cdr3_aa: CASSLARNTEAFF
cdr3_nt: TGTGCCAGCAGTTTGGCCCGGAACACTGAAGCTTTCTTT

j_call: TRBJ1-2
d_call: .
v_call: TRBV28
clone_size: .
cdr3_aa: CASGQQGGYTF
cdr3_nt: TGTGCCAGCGGACAGCAAGGGGGCTACACCTTC